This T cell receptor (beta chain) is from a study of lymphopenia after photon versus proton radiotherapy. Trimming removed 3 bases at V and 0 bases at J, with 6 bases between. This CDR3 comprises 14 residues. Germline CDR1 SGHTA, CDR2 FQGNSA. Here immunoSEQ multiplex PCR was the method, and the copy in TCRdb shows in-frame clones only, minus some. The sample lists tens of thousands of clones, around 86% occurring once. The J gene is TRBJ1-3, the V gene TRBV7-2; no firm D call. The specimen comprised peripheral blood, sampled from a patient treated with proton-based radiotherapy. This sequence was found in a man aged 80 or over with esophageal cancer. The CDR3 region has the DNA TGTGCCAGCAGCTTCTCGCTCTCTGGAAACACCATATATTTT. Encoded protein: CASSFSLSGNTIYF.